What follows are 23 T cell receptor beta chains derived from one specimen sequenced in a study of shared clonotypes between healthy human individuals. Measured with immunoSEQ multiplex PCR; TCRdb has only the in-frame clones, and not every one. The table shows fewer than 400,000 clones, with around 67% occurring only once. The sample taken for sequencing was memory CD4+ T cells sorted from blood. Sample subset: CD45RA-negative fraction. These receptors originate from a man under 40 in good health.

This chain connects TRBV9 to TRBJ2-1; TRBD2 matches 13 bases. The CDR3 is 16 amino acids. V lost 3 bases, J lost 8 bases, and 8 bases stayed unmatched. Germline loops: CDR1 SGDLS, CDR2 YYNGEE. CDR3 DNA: TGTGCCAGCAGCGCAGGACTAGCGGGAGAGGTTTATGAGCAGTTCTTC. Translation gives CASSAGLAGEVYEQFF.

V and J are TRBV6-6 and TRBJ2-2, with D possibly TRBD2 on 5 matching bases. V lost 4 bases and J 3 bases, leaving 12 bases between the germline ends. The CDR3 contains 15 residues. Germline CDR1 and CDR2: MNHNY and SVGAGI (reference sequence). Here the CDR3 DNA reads TGTGCCAGCAGTTCCACTCGGGGATACACCGGGGAGCTGTTTTTT. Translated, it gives CASSSTRGYTGELFF.

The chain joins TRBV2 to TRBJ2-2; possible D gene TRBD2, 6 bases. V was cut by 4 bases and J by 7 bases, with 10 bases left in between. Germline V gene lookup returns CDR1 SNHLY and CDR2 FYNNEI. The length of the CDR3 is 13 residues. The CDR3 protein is CASSVLGGGELFF. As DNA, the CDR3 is TGTGCCAGCAGTGTATTGGGGGGCGGGGAGCTGTTTTTT.

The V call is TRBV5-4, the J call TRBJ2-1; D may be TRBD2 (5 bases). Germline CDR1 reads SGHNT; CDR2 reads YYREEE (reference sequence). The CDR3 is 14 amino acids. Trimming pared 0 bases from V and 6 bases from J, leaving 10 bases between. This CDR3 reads CASSLAVASNEQFF. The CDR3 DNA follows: TGTGCCAGCAGCTTGGCGGTAGCGAGCAATGAGCAGTTCTTC.

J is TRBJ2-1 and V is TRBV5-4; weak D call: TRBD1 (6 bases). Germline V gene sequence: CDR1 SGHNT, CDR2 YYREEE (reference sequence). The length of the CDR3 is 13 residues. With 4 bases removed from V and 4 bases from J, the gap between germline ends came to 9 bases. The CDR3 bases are TGTGCCAGCAGCGTGGACAGTTACAATGAGCAGTTCTTC. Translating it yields CASSVDSYNEQFF.

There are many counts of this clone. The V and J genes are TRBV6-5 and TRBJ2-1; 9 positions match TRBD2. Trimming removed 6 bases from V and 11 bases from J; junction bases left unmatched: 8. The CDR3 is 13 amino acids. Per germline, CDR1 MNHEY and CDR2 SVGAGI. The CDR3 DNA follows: TGTGCCAGCAGCCGGGGGCGGGAGGGACAGCAGTTCTTC. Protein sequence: CASSRGREGQQFF.

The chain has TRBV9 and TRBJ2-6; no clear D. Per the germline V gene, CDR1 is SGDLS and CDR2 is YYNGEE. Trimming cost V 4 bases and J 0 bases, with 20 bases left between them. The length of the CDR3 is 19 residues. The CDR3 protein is CASSPAEWRRSSGANVLTF. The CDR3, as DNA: TGTGCCAGCAGCCCGGCAGAATGGCGACGTAGCTCTGGGGCCAACGTCCTGACTTTC. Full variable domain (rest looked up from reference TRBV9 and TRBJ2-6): DSGVTQTPKHLITATGQRVTLRCSPRSGDLSVYWYQQSLDQGLQFLIQYYNGEERAKGNILERFSAQQFPDLHSELNLSSLELGDSALYFCASSPAEWRRSSGANVLTFGAGSRLTVL.

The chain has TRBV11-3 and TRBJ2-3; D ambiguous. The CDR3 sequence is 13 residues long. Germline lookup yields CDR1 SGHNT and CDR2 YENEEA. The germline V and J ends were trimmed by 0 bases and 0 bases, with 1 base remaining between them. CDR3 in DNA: TGTGCCAGCAGCTTAGAAAGCACAGATACGCAGTATTTT. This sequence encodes CASSLESTDTQYF.

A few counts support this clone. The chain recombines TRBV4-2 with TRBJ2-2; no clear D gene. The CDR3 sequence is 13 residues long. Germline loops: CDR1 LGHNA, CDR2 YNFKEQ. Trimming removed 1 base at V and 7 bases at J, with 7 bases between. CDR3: CASSQGAFGELFF. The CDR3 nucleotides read TGTGCCAGCAGCCAAGGGGCTTTCGGGGAGCTGTTTTTT.

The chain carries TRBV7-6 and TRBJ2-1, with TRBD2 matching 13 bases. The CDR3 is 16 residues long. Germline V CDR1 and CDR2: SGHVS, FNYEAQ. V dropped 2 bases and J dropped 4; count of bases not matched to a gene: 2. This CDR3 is CASSLTSGRAYNEQFF. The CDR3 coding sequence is TGTGCCAGCAGCTTAACTAGCGGGAGGGCTTACAATGAGCAGTTCTTC.

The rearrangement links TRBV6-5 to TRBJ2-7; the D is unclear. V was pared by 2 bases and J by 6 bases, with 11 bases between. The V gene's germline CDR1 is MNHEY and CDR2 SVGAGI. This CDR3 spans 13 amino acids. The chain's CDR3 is CASSYRQVAEQYF. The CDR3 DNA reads TGTGCCAGCAGTTACAGGCAGGTAGCCGAGCAGTACTTC.

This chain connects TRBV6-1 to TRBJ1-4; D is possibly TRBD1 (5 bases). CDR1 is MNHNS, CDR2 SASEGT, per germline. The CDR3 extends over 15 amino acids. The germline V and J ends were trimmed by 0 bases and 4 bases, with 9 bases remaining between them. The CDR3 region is CASSEAGGGNEKLFF. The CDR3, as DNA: TGTGCCAGCAGTGAAGCTGGGGGGGGTAATGAAAAACTGTTTTTT.

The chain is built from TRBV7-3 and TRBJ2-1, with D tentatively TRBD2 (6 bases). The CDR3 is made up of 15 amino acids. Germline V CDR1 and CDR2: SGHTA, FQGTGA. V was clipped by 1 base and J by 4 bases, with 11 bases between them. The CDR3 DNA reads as TGTGCCAGCAGCTTAATGGCGGGAATATACAATGAGCAGTTCTTC. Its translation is CASSLMAGIYNEQFF.

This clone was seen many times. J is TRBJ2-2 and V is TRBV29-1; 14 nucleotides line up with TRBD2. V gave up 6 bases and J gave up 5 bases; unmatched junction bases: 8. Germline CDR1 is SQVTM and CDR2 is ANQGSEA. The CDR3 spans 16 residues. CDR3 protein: CSVSGLAGAQTGELFF. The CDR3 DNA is TGCAGCGTCTCGGGACTAGCGGGAGCGCAGACCGGGGAGCTGTTTTTT.

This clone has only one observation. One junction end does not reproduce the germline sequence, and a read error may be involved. As DNA, the CDR3 is TGTGCCGGCAGCTTGGCCATTGTGAGGGGTACTGAAGCTTTCTTT. Translated, it gives CAGSLAIVRGTEAFF. The chain joins TRBV5-6 to TRBJ1-1; weak D call: TRBD1 (5 bases). The V gene's germline CDR1 is SGHDT and CDR2 YYEEEE. The CDR3 extends over 15 amino acids.

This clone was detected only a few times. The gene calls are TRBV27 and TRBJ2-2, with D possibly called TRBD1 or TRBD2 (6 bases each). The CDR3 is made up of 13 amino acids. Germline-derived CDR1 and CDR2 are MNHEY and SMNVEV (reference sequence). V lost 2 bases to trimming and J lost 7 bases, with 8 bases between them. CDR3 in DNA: TGTGCCAGCAGTTTACGGGGGCTCGGGGAGCTGTTTTTT. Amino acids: CASSLRGLGELFF.

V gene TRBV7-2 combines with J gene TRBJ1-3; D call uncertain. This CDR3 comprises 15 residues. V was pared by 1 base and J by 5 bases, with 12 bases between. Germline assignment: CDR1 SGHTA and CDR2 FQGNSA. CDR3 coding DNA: TGTGCCAGCAGCTTAGGCCGCAGTTCGAGAAACACCATATATTTT. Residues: CASSLGRSSRNTIYF. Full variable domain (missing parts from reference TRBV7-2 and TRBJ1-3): GAGVSQSPSNKVTEKGKDVELRCDPISGHTALYWYRQSLGQGLEFLIYFQGNSAPDKSGLPSDRFSAERTGGSVSTLTIQRTQQEDSAVYLCASSLGRSSRNTIYFGEGSWLTVV.

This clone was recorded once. In DNA, the CDR3 is TGTGCCAGCAGCCTAAGGGACCTAGAGACCCAGTACTTC. It encodes CASSLRDLETQYF. V is TRBV28 and J is TRBJ2-5; perhaps D is TRBD1 or TRBD2 (5 bases each). The CDR3 has 13 amino acids. With 6 bases removed from V and 4 bases from J, the gap between germline ends came to 12 bases. Germline V gene sequence: CDR1 MDHEN, CDR2 SYDVKM.

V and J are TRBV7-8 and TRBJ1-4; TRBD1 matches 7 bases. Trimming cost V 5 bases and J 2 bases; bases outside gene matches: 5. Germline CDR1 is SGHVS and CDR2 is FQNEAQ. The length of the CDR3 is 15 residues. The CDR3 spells CASSTLQGTNEKLFF. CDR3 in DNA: TGTGCCAGCAGCACTCTACAGGGGACTAATGAAAAACTGTTTTTT.

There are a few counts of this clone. CDR3 nucleotide sequence: TGTGCCAGCCCCTCAGCAGGCCCCAAGGAGGGCTACACCTTC. Translation gives CASPSAGPKEGYTF. This chain links TRBV7-2 with TRBJ1-2; D not resolved. The CDR3 length is 14 residues. Germline V CDR1 and CDR2: SGHTA, FQGNSA. Trimming pared 8 bases from V and 8 bases from J, leaving 21 bases between.

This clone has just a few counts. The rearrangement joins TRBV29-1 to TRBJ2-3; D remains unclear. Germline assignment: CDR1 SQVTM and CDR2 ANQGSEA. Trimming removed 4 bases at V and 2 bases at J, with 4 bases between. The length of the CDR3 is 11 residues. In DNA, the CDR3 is TGCAGCGTTGGGGCCACAGATACGCAGTATTTT. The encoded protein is CSVGATDTQYF.

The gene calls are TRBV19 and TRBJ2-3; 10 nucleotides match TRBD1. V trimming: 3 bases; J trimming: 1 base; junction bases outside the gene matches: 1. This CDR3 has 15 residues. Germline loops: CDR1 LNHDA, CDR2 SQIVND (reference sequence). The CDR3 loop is CASSMGTGGTDTQYF. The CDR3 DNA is TGTGCCAGTAGTATGGGGACAGGGGGCACAGATACGCAGTATTTT.

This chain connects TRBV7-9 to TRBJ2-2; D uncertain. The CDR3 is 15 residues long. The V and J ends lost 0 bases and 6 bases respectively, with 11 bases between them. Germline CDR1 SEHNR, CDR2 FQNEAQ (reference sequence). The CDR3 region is CASSLARFSAGELFF. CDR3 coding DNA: TGTGCCAGCAGCTTAGCTCGGTTTTCCGCCGGGGAGCTGTTTTTT. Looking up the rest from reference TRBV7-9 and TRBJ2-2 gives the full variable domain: DTGVSQNPRHKITKRGQNVTFRCDPISEHNRLYWYRQTLGQGPEFLTYFQNEAQLEKSRLLSDRFSAERPKGSFSTLEIQRTEQGDSAMYLCASSLARFSAGELFFGEGSRLTVL.